This is a list of T cell receptor beta chains from one sample in a study of T cells in localized non-small cell lung cancer. Sequencing was performed with immunoSEQ multiplex PCR; in TCRdb, only in-frame clones are kept and a portion is missing. The data contain about 15,000 clones, more than 80% of them singletons. This sample comprised peripheral blood, obtained before any cancer treatment. The receptors come from a woman between 35 and 70 years old with stage I lung adenocarcinoma. Both conserved end residues are trimmed from each CDR3.

v_gene	j_gene	CDR3aa
TRBV5-1	TRBJ2-5	ASSLASGYQETQY
TRBV6-4	TRBJ2-1	ASSYRAVGEQF
TRBV6-5	TRBJ1-1	ASSYGNHFEAF
TRBV18	TRBJ2-1	ASSPTGLAGAWNEQF
TRBV6-5	TRBJ1-1	ASSRGQNTEAF
TRBV2	TRBJ1-2	ASSPDSNYGYT
TRBV10-3	TRBJ1-4	AISEHGSPGKLF
TRBV5-3	TRBJ2-7	ARSLVSGAPSYEQY
TRBV6-5	TRBJ1-1	ASIFTVNTEAF
TRBV11-3	TRBJ2-2	ASSLVGGELF
TRBV5-1	TRBJ1-3	ASSLEPAAPGQN
TRBV7-2	TRBJ2-5	ASSLGTSETQY
TRBV30	TRBJ1-1	AWSVMEGTEAF
TRBV5-1	TRBJ2-7	ASSVESGYEQY
TRBV15	TRBJ1-5	ATSRDQQPQH
TRBV20-1	TRBJ2-7	SAKGPHEQY
TRBV28	TRBJ1-2	ASSLGGTGAFLYGYT
TRBV9	TRBJ1-3	ASSNRQGLHSGDTIY
TRBV27	TRBJ2-7	ASSLSSIGYEQY
TRBV5-1	TRBJ2-4	ASSSPDVADIQY
TRBV11-2	TRBJ2-1	ASSLSGGRTYNEQF
TRBV7-2	TRBJ1-5	ASSPESGVFQPQH
TRBV5-8	TRBJ1-5	ASSLSYGTPMPQH
TRBV5-6	TRBJ1-2	ASSPVGIYYGYT
TRBV7-8	TRBJ2-5	ASSAQETQY
TRBV4-1	TRBJ1-2	ASSPGAGRYGYT
TRBV5-5	TRBJ1-1	ASSQDSLNTEAF
TRBV28	TRBJ2-7	ASSLGAGSGGPEQY
TRBV28	TRBJ2-7	ASSPSTGSYEQY
TRBV7-8	TRBJ1-2	ASSLLTPTQGAIDYT
TRBV5-5	TRBJ1-3	ATRDSSSSGNTIY
TRBV7-2	TRBJ1-2	ASSFSGGGVYGYT
TRBV5-5	TRBJ1-1	ASSPVDTEAF
TRBV5-1	TRBJ1-2	ASSLYTGADYGYT
TRBV7-3	TRBJ2-3	ASSPRTSGERTDTQY